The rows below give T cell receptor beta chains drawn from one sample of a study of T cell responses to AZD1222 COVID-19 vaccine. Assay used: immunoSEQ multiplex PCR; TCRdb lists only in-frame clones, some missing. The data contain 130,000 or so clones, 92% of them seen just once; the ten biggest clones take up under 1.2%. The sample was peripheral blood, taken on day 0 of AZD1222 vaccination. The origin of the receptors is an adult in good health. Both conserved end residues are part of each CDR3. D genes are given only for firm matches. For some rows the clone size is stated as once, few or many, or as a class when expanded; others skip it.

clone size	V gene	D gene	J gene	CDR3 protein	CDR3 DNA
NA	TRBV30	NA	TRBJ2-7	CAWSVRPSASSSYEQYF	TGTGCCTGGAGTGTGAGGCCTAGCGCCTCAAGCTCCTACGAGCAGTACTTC
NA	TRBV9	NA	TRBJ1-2	CASSVDWDLGYGYTF	TGTGCCAGCAGCGTAGATTGGGACCTCGGCTATGGCTACACCTTC
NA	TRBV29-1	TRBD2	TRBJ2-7	CSVATGTSGYEQYF	TGCAGCGTTGCTACCGGGACTAGCGGCTACGAGCAGTACTTC
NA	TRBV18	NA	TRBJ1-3	CASSPEQGFGNTIYF	TGTGCCAGCTCACCGGAACAGGGCTTTGGAAACACCATATATTTT
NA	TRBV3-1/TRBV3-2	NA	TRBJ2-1	CASSQEGPRRGEQFF	TGTGCCAGCAGCCAAGAAGGCCCGCGCCGGGGTGAGCAGTTCTTC
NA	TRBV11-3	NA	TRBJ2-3	CASSLGTENTDTQYF	TGTGCCAGCAGCTTAGGGACAGAGAACACAGATACGCAGTATTTT
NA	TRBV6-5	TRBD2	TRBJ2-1	CASSYQLARTYNEQFF	TGTGCCAGCAGTTACCAACTAGCGCGAACTTACAATGAGCAGTTCTTC
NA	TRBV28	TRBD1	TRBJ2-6	CASSSYRGSGANVLTF	TGTGCCAGCAGTTCCTACAGGGGGTCAGGGGCCAACGTCCTGACTTTC
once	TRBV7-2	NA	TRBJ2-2	CASSFKLVGELFF	TGTGCCAGCAGCTTTAAATTGGTCGGGGAGCTGTTTTTT
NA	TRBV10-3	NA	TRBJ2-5	CAISRKGGGNTQETQYF	TGTGCCATCAGTAGGAAAGGCGGGGGCAACACCCAAGAGACCCAGTACTTC
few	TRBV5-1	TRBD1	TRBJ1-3	CASSSRDRGTFSGNTIYF	TGCGCCAGCAGCTCCCGGGACAGAGGAACTTTCTCTGGAAACACCATATATTTT